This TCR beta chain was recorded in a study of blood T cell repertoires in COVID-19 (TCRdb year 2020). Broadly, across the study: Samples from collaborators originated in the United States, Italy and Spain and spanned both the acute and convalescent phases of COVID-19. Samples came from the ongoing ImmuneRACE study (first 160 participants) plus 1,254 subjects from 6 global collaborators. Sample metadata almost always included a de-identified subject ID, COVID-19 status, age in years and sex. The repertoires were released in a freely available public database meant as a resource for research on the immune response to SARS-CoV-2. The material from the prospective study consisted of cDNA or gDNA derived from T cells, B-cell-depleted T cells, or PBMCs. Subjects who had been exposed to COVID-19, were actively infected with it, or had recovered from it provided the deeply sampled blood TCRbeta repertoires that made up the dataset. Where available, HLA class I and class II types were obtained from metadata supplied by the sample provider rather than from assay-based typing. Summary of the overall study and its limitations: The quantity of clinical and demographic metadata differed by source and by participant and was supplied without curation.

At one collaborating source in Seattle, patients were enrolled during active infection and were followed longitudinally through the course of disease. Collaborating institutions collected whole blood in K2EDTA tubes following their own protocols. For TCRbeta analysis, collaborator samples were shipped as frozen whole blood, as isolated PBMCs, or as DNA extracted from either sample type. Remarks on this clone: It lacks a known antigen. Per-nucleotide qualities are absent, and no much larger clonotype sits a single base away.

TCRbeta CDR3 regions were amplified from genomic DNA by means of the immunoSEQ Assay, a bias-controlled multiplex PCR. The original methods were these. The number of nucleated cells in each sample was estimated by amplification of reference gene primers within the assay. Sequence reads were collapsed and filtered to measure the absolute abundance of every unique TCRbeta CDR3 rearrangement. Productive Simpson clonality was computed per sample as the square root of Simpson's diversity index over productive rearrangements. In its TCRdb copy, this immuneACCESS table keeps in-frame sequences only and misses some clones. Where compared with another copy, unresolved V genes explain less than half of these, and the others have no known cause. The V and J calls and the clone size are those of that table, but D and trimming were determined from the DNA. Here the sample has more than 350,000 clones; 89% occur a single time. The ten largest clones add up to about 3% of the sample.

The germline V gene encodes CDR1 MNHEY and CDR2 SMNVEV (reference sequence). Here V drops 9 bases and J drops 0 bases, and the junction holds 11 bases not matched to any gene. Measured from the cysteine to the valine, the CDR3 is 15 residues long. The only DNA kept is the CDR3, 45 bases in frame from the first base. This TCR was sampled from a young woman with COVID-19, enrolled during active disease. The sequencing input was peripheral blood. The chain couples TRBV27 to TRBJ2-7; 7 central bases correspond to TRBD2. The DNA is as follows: TGTGCCAGGAGAGGGCCTAGCGGAAGCTCCTACGAGCAGTACGTC. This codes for CARRGPSGSSYEQYV.